These 25 T cell receptor beta chains were all obtained from the same sample, sequenced in a study of cytomegalovirus exposure and HLA in healthy donors (dated by TCRdb to about 2017). Preparation of the library involved the immunoSEQ multiplex PCR assay. The multiplex PCR relied on a mix of 60 forward primers for TCR Vbeta segments and 13 reverse primers for TCR Jbeta segments. TCRdb took this table from immuneACCESS and kept in-frame rearrangements with V and J called. Such tables lack part of the clones; where checked against another copy, unresolved V genes explain under half of the gap, and the rest is unexplained. The sample profile shows approximately 130,000 clones; roughly 83% of them were found once. Together, the top ten hold 1.5% to 1.7% of the sample. The sequencing input was PBMCs. The receptor set was obtained from a man in his forties in good health and CMV-seronegative.

This clone was detected once. This chain connects TRBV5-6 to TRBJ2-1; 14 bases line up with TRBD2. The junction had 5 bases not matched to a gene; V was cut back by 2 bases and J by 10 bases. This CDR3 contains 15 residues. Germline-derived CDR1 and CDR2 are SGHDT and YYEEEE. The CDR3: CASSFGTSGSQEQFF. The CDR3 region has the DNA TGTGCCAGCAGCTTCGGGACTAGCGGGAGCCAAGAGCAGTTCTTC.

This chain links TRBV11-2 with TRBJ2-1, with TRBD1 identical over 8 bases. This CDR3 is 16 amino acids long. V shed 0 bases, J shed 9 bases, and the junction held 10 bases outside the gene matches. Germline V gene data show CDR1 as SGHAT and CDR2 as FQNNGV. This CDR3 reads CASSLDQGALAGEQFF. In nucleotides, the CDR3 is TGTGCCAGCAGCTTAGATCAGGGGGCGTTGGCGGGTGAGCAGTTCTTC. The whole variable domain, remainder taken from reference TRBV11-2 and TRBJ2-1, is EAGVAQSPRYKIIEKRQSVAFWCNPISGHATLYWYQQILGQGPKLLIQFQNNGVVDDSQLPKDRFSAERLKGVDSTLKIQPAKLEDSAVYLCASSLDQGALAGEQFFGPGTRLTVL.

The chain employs TRBV7-9 and TRBJ1-6; D is uncertain. V lost 2 bases to trimming and J lost 13 bases, with 12 bases between them. The CDR3 runs 13 residues. Per germline, CDR1 SEHNR and CDR2 FQNEAQ (reference sequence). In DNA, the CDR3 is TGTGCCAGCAGCTTATCCGGGAGAAGGCCCCTCCACTTT. Its translation: CASSLSGRRPLHF.

The chain has TRBV15 and TRBJ2-4; 8 nucleotides align to TRBD1. The CDR3 totals 15 residues. Trimming removed 0 bases from V and 7 bases from J; junction bases left unmatched: 5. The germline CDR1 and CDR2 sequences are LNHNV and YYDKDF (reference sequence). The CDR3 nucleotides read TGTGCCACCAGCAGAGAGCAGGGGGCGTGGAACATTCAGTACTTC. Its protein is CATSREQGAWNIQYF.

The CDR3 here is CASSLSLAGGTETQYF. The CDR3 DNA is TGCGCCAGCAGCTTGTCACTAGCGGGGGGAACGGAGACCCAGTACTTC. The chain uses TRBV5-1 and TRBJ2-5; 12 nucleotides agree with TRBD2. Looked up from germline, CDR1 is SGHRS and CDR2 is YFSETQ. The ends lost 1 base at V and 5 bases at J; junction bases unmatched: 6. The CDR3 has 16 residues.

This clone has a handful of counts. The genes are TRBV6-5 and TRBJ1-1; D is uncertain. Trimming shortened V by 4 bases and J by 4 bases, and 13 bases separated the two germline ends. There are 14 residues in the CDR3. Germline CDR1 reads MNHEY; CDR2 reads SVGAGI. The CDR3 reads CASSFRTRRTEAFF. In nucleotides, the CDR3 is TGTGCCAGCAGTTTTCGGACTCGTCGCACTGAAGCTTTCTTT.

The V call is TRBV5-4, the J call TRBJ2-2, with TRBD1 as a possible D gene (5 bases). Trimming cost V 1 base and J 1 base, with 5 bases left between them. The germline V gene has CDR1 SGHNT and CDR2 YYREEE (reference sequence). The CDR3 has 14 residues. This chain's CDR3 is CASSLQGNTGELFF. CDR3 nucleotide sequence: TGTGCCAGCAGCTTGCAGGGGAACACCGGGGAGCTGTTTTTT.

This chain connects TRBV6-1 to TRBJ2-3; 9 bases match TRBD2. V trimming: 0 bases; J trimming: 2 bases; junction bases outside the gene matches: 6. CDR1 MNHNS and CDR2 SASEGT come from the germline V gene. This CDR3 has 17 amino acids. The DNA of the CDR3 is TGTGCCAGCAGTGAAGCGCGGCTAGCGGGATCCACAGATACGCAGTATTTT. Protein product: CASSEARLAGSTDTQYF.

The chain joins TRBV5-8 to TRBJ2-7; TRBD1 might be the D (6 bases). CDR3 length: 13 amino acids. The germline CDR1 and CDR2 sequences are SGHTS and YDEGEE. V lost 5 bases and J lost 2, with 11 bases in between. As DNA, the CDR3 is TGTGCCAGCAGTGGGGGCGATACCTACGAGCAGTACTTC. As protein: CASSGGDTYEQYF.

The V and J genes are TRBV5-1 and TRBJ1-3; D call uncertain. Trimming took 0 bases from V and 0 from J, leaving 7 bases between them. Germline V gene lookup returns CDR1 SGHRS and CDR2 YFSETQ. This CDR3 contains 15 residues. CDR3 amino acids: CASSLGGVSGNTIYF. The CDR3, as DNA: TGCGCCAGCAGCTTGGGCGGGGTCTCTGGAAACACCATATATTTT.

The chain recombines TRBV18 with TRBJ1-6; D uncertain. The CDR3 is made up of 14 amino acids. CDR1 is KGHSH and CDR2 is LQKENI in the germline V gene. Deletions cut 2 bases from V and 1 base from J, with 3 bases between. The CDR3 reads CASSPESYNSPLHF. In nucleotides, the CDR3 is TGTGCCAGCTCACCAGAGTCCTATAATTCACCCCTCCACTTT.

This chain joins TRBV19 and TRBJ1-2; TRBD1 agrees at 8 bases. Losses at the gene ends were 7 bases for V and 4 bases for J; bases not matched to a gene: 5. The CDR3 runs 13 residues. The V gene's germline CDR1 is LNHDA and CDR2 SQIVND (reference sequence). CDR3 in DNA: TGTGCCAGTACGGGGACAGGTACCTATGGCTACACCTTC. Encoded protein: CASTGTGTYGYTF.

The genes are TRBV4-2 and TRBJ1-2; D not certain. Germline lookup yields CDR1 LGHNA and CDR2 YNFKEQ. V was trimmed by 4 bases and J by 5 bases, leaving 17 bases between them. The CDR3 loop spans 15 amino acids. Here the CDR3 reads CASSLRQSVSYGYTF. The CDR3 DNA reads as TGTGCCAGCAGCCTGCGGCAGAGCGTTAGTTATGGCTACACCTTC.

The V call is TRBV6-6, the J call TRBJ2-5; TRBD1 agrees at 8 bases. V gave up 8 bases and J gave up 1 base; unmatched junction bases: 6. The CDR3 covers 14 residues. Germline CDR1 reads MNHNY; CDR2 reads SVGAGI (reference sequence). The DNA for the CDR3 is TGTGCCAGCCGAAAGCAGGGGGCCCAAGAGACCCAGTACTTC. The encoded protein is CASRKQGAQETQYF.

J is TRBJ2-3 and V is TRBV5-1; D is possibly TRBD1 (5 bases). The ends were cut back, 4 bases at V and 3 bases at J, with 24 bases in the middle. Germline CDR1 reads SGHRS; CDR2 reads YFSETQ. This CDR3 contains 18 residues. CDR3 sequence: CASSDKGLTVPITDTQYF. In nucleotides, the CDR3 is TGCGCCAGCAGCGATAAGGGCTTGACAGTTCCGATTACAGATACGCAGTATTTT.

CDR3 sequence reads: CASSWGLAGDNEQFF. The DNA of the CDR3 is TGCGCCAGCAGCTGGGGGCTAGCGGGGGACAATGAGCAGTTCTTC. This chain joins TRBV5-1 and TRBJ2-1; 10 bases are a match to TRBD2. The length of the CDR3 is 15 residues. The V and J ends lost 3 bases and 5 bases, in that order; junction bases with no gene match: 5. Germline CDR1 and CDR2: SGHRS and YFSETQ.

CDR3 protein: CASSAGTGSNYGYTF. For the CDR3, the DNA is TGTGCCAGCAGCGCAGGGACAGGTTCCAACTATGGCTACACCTTC. The chain joins TRBV7-2 to TRBJ1-2; 8 nucleotides line up with TRBD1. V trimming: 5 bases; J trimming: 2 bases; junction bases outside the gene matches: 7. This CDR3 region has 15 residues. CDR1 and CDR2 (germline): SGHTA, FQGNSA.

V usage is TRBV7-9 and J usage is TRBJ2-3, with 14 bases matching TRBD2. Germline CDR1 and CDR2: SEHNR and FQNEAQ (reference sequence). The CDR3 sequence is 16 residues long. Trimming took 5 bases from V and 7 from J; bases not matched to a gene: 8. CDR3 nucleotide sequence: TGTGCCAGCAGCCAGACTAGCGGGAGGGCCTCAAATACGCAGTATTTT. Protein: CASSQTSGRASNTQYF.

This chain uses TRBV28 with TRBJ1-2; perhaps TRBD1 as D (5 bases). Germline CDR1 MDHEN, CDR2 SYDVKM. The CDR3 is 14 amino acids. V lost 5 bases, J lost 6 bases, and 16 bases lay in between. In nucleotides, the CDR3 is TGTGCCAGCAGTCGGAAATCAGGGTATCATGGCTACACCTTC. This encodes CASSRKSGYHGYTF.

For this clone: One junction end does not reproduce the germline sequence, and a read error may be involved. V and J are TRBV5-6 and TRBJ2-7; a possible D gene is TRBD1 (6 bases). The germline V gene has CDR1 SGHDT and CDR2 YYEEEE. The length of the CDR3 is 13 residues. The CDR3 protein is CASRLGHTYEQYF. CDR3 DNA sequence: TGTGCCAGCAGATTGGGACACACCTACGAGCAGTACTTC.

The genes are TRBV27 and TRBJ2-7, with 7 bases lining up with TRBD1. Germline CDR1 MNHEY, CDR2 SMNVEV (reference sequence). The CDR3 is made up of 15 amino acids. The trim removed 1 base at V and 3 bases at J, leaving 6 bases unmatched. CDR3 sequence: CASSLYPQGDYEQYF. The DNA for the CDR3 is TGTGCCAGCAGTTTATATCCCCAGGGGGACTACGAGCAGTACTTC.

The DNA of the CDR3 is TGTGCTAGTGGTTTATATGGGGGCAGAACAGATACGCAGTATTTT. Its protein is CASGLYGGRTDTQYF. This sequence joins TRBV12-5 and TRBJ2-3; possibly TRBD1 for D (6 bases). CDR1 and CDR2 from the germline V gene are LGHNT and FRNRAP. With 3 bases removed from V and 3 bases from J, the gap between germline ends came to 13 bases. The CDR3 covers 15 residues.

The chain couples TRBV4-3 to TRBJ1-5, with no clear D. CDR1 is LGHNA, CDR2 YSLEER, per germline. V lost 1 base, J lost 4 bases, and 5 bases lay in between. The CDR3 spans 13 residues. The chain's CDR3 is CASSQGQNQPQHF. CDR3 DNA sequence: TGCGCCAGCAGCCAAGGACAAAATCAGCCCCAGCATTTT.

This clone has just a few counts. In nucleotides, the CDR3 is TGTGCCTGGAGTCCACGAGGGAGAAACACCATATATTTT. Its translation: CAWSPRGRNTIYF. The rearrangement uses TRBV30 and TRBJ1-3; no clear D. V dropped 2 bases and J dropped 5 bases, with 10 bases sitting between them. This CDR3 is 13 amino acids long. Germline V lookup: CDR1 GTSNPN, CDR2 SVGIG (reference sequence).

The chain links TRBV6-5 to TRBJ2-7; D gene unclear. The length of the CDR3 is 12 residues. The germline V gene encodes CDR1 MNHEY and CDR2 SVGAGI. The V end lost 4 bases, the J end lost 6 bases, and 10 bases lay between the germline ends. CDR3 coding DNA: TGTGCCAGCAGTTCTCAGGCTGGCGAGCAGTACTTC. It codes for CASSSQAGEQYF.